Listed here are 19 T cell receptor beta chains from one sample, sequenced in a study of vaccination and CD4 T cells after COVID-19. Sequencing of DNA taken from cultured CD4+ T cells relied on the Oncomine TCR Beta short-read assay. From the PCR reads, TCRdb called clonotypes with MiXCR, one entry per CDR3 protein. The top ten hold under 15% of the sample, which has about 17,000 distinct CDR3 sequences, roughly 31% seen once. These receptors have no identified antigens. Treatment reported: roughly 10-day PBMC culture with coronavirus spike peptide pools or control peptides (ViraFEST assay). The sequencing sample was made of cultured CD4+ T cells from blood. Every receptor here comes from a human donor with COVID-19.

This chain uses TRBV2 with TRBJ2-7; possibly TRBD1 or TRBD2 for D (7 bases each). The CDR3 covers 13 residues. CDR1 is SNHLY and CDR2 is FYNNEI in the germline V gene. V lost 11 bases to trimming and J lost 4 bases, with 18 bases between them. CDR3: CAGRDRGHYEQYF. CDR3 nucleotide sequence: TGTGCCGGGAGGGACAGAGGACATTACGAGCAGTACTTC.

V is TRBV5-1 and J is TRBJ2-5; TRBD2 matches 12 bases. This CDR3 has 17 amino acids. The V segment lost 0 bases and the J segment 5 bases; nucleotides outside the gene matches: 8. From germline, CDR1 is SGHRS and CDR2 YFSETQ. The CDR3 DNA is TGCGCCAGCAGCTTGGGACTAGCGGGGGCCCCCCGGGAGACCCAGTACTTC. This codes for CASSLGLAGAPRETQYF.

The CDR3 region is CASSYRMEILSYGYTF. The CDR3 DNA reads as TGTGCCAGCAGTTACCGAATGGAAATCCTGTCGTATGGCTACACCTTC. This chain uses TRBV6-5 with TRBJ1-2; D gene uncertain. The length of the CDR3 is 16 residues. Germline V gene sequence: CDR1 MNHEY, CDR2 SVGAGI. V gave up 2 bases and J gave up 5 bases, with 18 bases separating them.

This clonotype occurred a few times. The chain carries TRBV6-1 and TRBJ1-2; D is possibly TRBD1 (5 bases). Per the germline V gene, CDR1 is MNHNS and CDR2 is SASEGT. The V end was cut by 1 base, the J end by 1 base, with 10 bases between. This CDR3 contains 15 residues. The CDR3 region is CASSEGGGRNYGYTF. For the CDR3, the DNA is TGTGCCAGCAGTGAAGGGGGCGGACGTAACTATGGCTACACCTTC.

This clonotype was observed a few times. V gene TRBV7-3 combines with J gene TRBJ2-2; D unclear. V was trimmed by 6 bases and J by 2 bases, leaving 10 bases between them. The germline V gene has CDR1 SGHTA and CDR2 FQGTGA. The CDR3 extends over 14 amino acids. For the CDR3, the DNA is TGTGCCAGCAGTCCAAACGGAAACACCGGGGAGCTGTTTTTT. Translated: CASSPNGNTGELFF.

This clonotype showed up just a few times. The J gene is TRBJ1-3, the V gene TRBV27; 8 positions agree with TRBD1. J lost 2 bases, V lost 4 bases, and 1 base had no gene match. Germline CDR1 reads MNHEY; CDR2 reads SMNVEV (reference sequence). This CDR3 has 14 residues. CDR3 sequence: CASSSTGAGNTIYF. Here the CDR3 DNA reads TGTGCCAGCAGTTCGACAGGGGCTGGAAACACCATATATTTT.

This clonotype was detected a few times. This rearrangement joins TRBV19 to TRBJ1-6; TRBD1 matches at 7 bases. The CDR3 loop spans 14 amino acids. The V and J ends lost 7 bases and 8 bases, in that order; junction bases with no gene match: 8. The V gene's germline CDR1 is LNHDA and CDR2 SQIVND (reference sequence). The CDR3 region is CASTTQGRDSPLHF. The CDR3 nucleotides read TGTGCCAGTACCACACAGGGGAGGGATTCACCCCTCCACTTT.

The chain links TRBV7-3 to TRBJ1-2, with a weak D call TRBD1 (5 bases). The CDR3 covers 18 residues. In germline, CDR1 is SGHTA, CDR2 FQGTGA. The V gene lost 5 bases and the J gene lost 6 bases, with 28 bases spanning the gap. The CDR3: CASSPSVLSGAGSDGYTF. CDR3 DNA sequence: TGTGCCAGCAGCCCAAGTGTCCTTAGCGGGGCAGGGAGTGATGGCTACACCTTC.

The V and J genes are TRBV6-5 and TRBJ2-1, with TRBD2 identical over 10 bases. With V trimmed by 2 bases and J by 8 bases, 18 bases remained unmatched. Germline CDR1 reads MNHEY; CDR2 reads SVGAGI. CDR3 length: 19 residues. The CDR3 loop is CASSYTSSSGGNRRDEQFF. The CDR3 region has the DNA TGTGCCAGCAGTTACACGTCGTCTAGCGGGGGAAACCGCAGGGATGAGCAGTTCTTC.

In its sample, this clonotype was seen a few times. V and J are TRBV19 and TRBJ1-4; 8 nucleotides match TRBD1. The CDR3 runs 14 residues. Germline CDR1 reads LNHDA; CDR2 reads SQIVND (reference sequence). V gave up 5 bases and J gave up 7 bases; unmatched junction bases: 6. The CDR3 spells CASSLDRGGEKLFF. In nucleotides, the CDR3 is TGTGCCAGTAGTCTTGACAGGGGAGGTGAAAAACTGTTTTTT.

The chain carries TRBV9 and TRBJ2-7, with TRBD1 matching over 8 bases. V lost 3 bases to trimming and J lost 6 bases; unmatched junction nucleotides: 8. The CDR3 has 14 residues. Germline CDR1 reads SGDLS; CDR2 reads YYNGEE. The CDR3 DNA is TGTGCCAGCAGCGCAGGACAGGGAGCGGCCGAGCAGTACTTC. It codes for CASSAGQGAAEQYF.

The chain uses TRBV5-1 and TRBJ1-6; no definite D call. The CDR3 totals 13 residues. V lost 4 bases and J lost 8, with 10 bases in between. Germline V gives CDR1 SGHRS, CDR2 YFSETQ. CDR3 loop: CASSTDGYSPLHF. In DNA, the CDR3 is TGCGCCAGCAGCACCGATGGGTATTCACCCCTCCACTTT.

This clonotype has just a few counts. The rearrangement links TRBV6-1 to TRBJ1-2; the match to TRBD1 covers 7 bases. The CDR3 totals 13 residues. CDR1 is MNHNS, CDR2 SASEGT, per germline. V shed 6 bases, J shed 6 bases, and the junction held 7 bases outside the gene matches. The CDR3: CASSQSTGNGYTF. The CDR3 nucleotides are TGTGCCAGCAGCCAATCGACAGGGAATGGCTACACCTTC.

This chain connects TRBV10-3 to TRBJ1-2; no reliable D call. The germline V gene encodes CDR1 ENHRY and CDR2 SYGVKD. The CDR3 totals 12 residues. The V end was cut by 5 bases, the J end by 4 bases, with 8 bases between. The CDR3: CAISNNSYGYTF. The CDR3 region has the DNA TGTGCCATCAGTAATAACAGCTATGGCTACACCTTC.

The rearrangement uses TRBV5-1 and TRBJ1-5; a weak D match, TRBD1 (5 bases). This CDR3 has 15 residues. V shed 0 bases and J shed 3 bases, with 10 bases lying between them. Germline CDR1 and CDR2: SGHRS and YFSETQ. This chain's CDR3 is CASSLAPGPNQPQHF. CDR3 DNA: TGCGCCAGCAGCTTGGCCCCAGGGCCCAATCAGCCCCAGCATTTT.

CDR3 DNA sequence: TGTGCCAGCAGCGTAGGCGGTTCTAACACTGAAGCTTTCTTT. Amino acids: CASSVGGSNTEAFF. The gene calls are TRBV9 and TRBJ1-1; D unclear. Germline CDR1 is SGDLS and CDR2 is YYNGEE. Trimming pared 0 bases from V and 2 bases from J, leaving 8 bases between. The length of the CDR3 is 14 residues.

V is TRBV6-2 or TRBV6-3 and J is TRBJ1-1; no clear D gene. Germline V gives CDR1 MNHEY, CDR2 SVGEGT. V was clipped by 4 bases and J by 1 base, with 7 bases between them. There are 13 residues in the CDR3. CDR3 nucleotides: TGTGCCAGCAGTTTCCGGAGGAACACTGAAGCTTTCTTT. This encodes CASSFRRNTEAFF.

The chain has TRBV10-3 and TRBJ2-5; D call uncertain. Trimming removed 6 bases at V and 2 bases at J, with 10 bases between. The CDR3 extends over 13 amino acids. Germline CDR1 reads ENHRY; CDR2 reads SYGVKD. CDR3 sequence (DNA): TGTGCCATCAGATCGGTGATACAAGAGACCCAGTACTTC. Residues: CAIRSVIQETQYF.

This clonotype was picked up a small number of times. V is TRBV20-1 and J is TRBJ2-2; 7 bases line up with TRBD1. The CDR3 loop spans 17 amino acids. Germline CDR1 and CDR2: DFQATT and SNEGSKA (reference sequence). The V and J ends lost 1 base and 4 bases, in that order; junction bases with no gene match: 12. CDR3 residues: CSARVPLDRVATGELFF. The CDR3 nucleotides read TGCAGTGCTAGAGTTCCCCTCGACAGGGTCGCCACCGGGGAGCTGTTTTTT.